This T cell receptor beta chain was captured by sequencing in a study of spatial heterogeneity in lung cancer. This clonotype was found many times. The antigen remains unidentified. Specified time point: sample taken at primary tumor resection. Samples were donated by 72 untreated early-stage non-small cell lung cancer patients. Study-level results: The study found that ubiquitous and regional expanded TCR counts tracked ubiquitous and regional nonsynonymous mutations, respectively. Counts of expanded intratumoral alpha and beta TCRs tracked tumor mutation counts.

The CDR3 totals 14 residues. Germline V gene lookup returns CDR1 SGHAT and CDR2 FQDESV (reference sequence). The V and J ends lost 7 bases and 6 bases, in that order; junction bases with no gene match: 11. In the library, each TCR cDNA molecule bore its own unique molecular identifier. TCRdb redid the calling of the 5' RACE reads with MiXCR, one entry per CDR3 protein. The data hold about 100,000 distinct CDR3 sequences, with 3.5% to 5% observed a single time. The chain couples TRBV11-1 to TRBJ1-1; 7 bases align to TRBD1. The sequence came from a male donor with early-stage non-small cell lung cancer. The source material was lung tumor tissue, sampled at surgery. CDR3 sequence (DNA): TGTGCCAGCAAAAGGGGGCTCCCACCGGCTGAAGCTTTCTTT. The encoded protein is CASKRGLPPAEAFF. Drawing the rest from reference TRBV11-1 and TRBJ1-1, the complete variable domain is EAEVAQSPRYKITEKSQAVAFWCDPISGHATLYWYRQILGQGPELLVQFQDESVVDDSQLPKDRFSAERLKGVDSTLKIQPAELGDSAMYLCASKRGLPPAEAFFGQGTRLTVV.